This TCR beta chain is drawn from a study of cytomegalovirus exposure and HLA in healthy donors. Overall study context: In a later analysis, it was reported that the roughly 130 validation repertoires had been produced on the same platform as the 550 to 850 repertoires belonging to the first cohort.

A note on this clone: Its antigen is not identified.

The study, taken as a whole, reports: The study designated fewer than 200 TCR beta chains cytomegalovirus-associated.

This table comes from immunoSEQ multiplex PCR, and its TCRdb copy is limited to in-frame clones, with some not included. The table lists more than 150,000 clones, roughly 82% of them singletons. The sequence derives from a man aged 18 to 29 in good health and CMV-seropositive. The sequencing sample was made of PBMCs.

The CDR3 reads CASSPPTGLNTEAFF. CDR3 bases: TGTGCCAGCAGTCCCCCGACAGGGTTGAACACTGAAGCTTTCTTT. The chain uses TRBV28 and TRBJ1-1; TRBD1 matches 7 bases. Germline loops: CDR1 MDHEN, CDR2 SYDVKM. The CDR3 runs to 15 residues. The junction had 6 bases not matched to a gene; V was cut back by 5 bases and J by 0 bases. Supplemented by reference TRBV28 and TRBJ1-1, the full variable domain reads DVKVTQSSRYLVKRTGEKVFLECVQDMDHENMFWYRQDPGLGLRLIYFSYDVKMKEKGDIPEGYSVSREKKERFSLILESASTNQTSMYLCASSPPTGLNTEAFFGQGTRLTVV.